The sequence of this TCR beta chain was determined in a study of blood T cell repertoires in COVID-19. Study context: Sites in the United States, Italy and Spain provided acute and convalescent COVID-19 samples. PBMCs, B-cell-depleted T cells, or T cells were the source of the cDNA or gDNA that made up the material.

Under the authors' procedure: Estimated nucleated cell counts came from reference gene primer amplification. Assay used: immunoSEQ multiplex PCR; TCRdb lists only in-frame clones, some missing. The D gene and trimming were derived from the DNA, and the V and J assignments and clone size from that table. The sample records around 180,000 clones, more than 85% being singletons. Germline values: CDR1 MNHNY, CDR2 SVGAGI (reference sequence). This CDR3 region has 15 residues. V was pared by 6 bases and J by 3 bases, with 7 bases of the junction left unmatched. The J gene is TRBJ2-2, the V gene TRBV6-6; 7 bases fit TRBD1. The sequencing input was peripheral blood. The receptor comes from a man between 65 and 85 years old with active or convalescent COVID-19. CDR3 sequence (DNA): TGTGCCAGCAGCTACCTTGACAGGGACACCGGGGAGCTGTTTTTT. It yields the protein CASSYLDRDTGELFF.